This T cell receptor beta chain was found in a study of T cell changes during pregnancy in multiple sclerosis. Here immunoSEQ multiplex PCR was the method, and the copy in TCRdb shows in-frame clones only, minus some. The sample shows 40,000 to 45,000 clones, roughly 92% of them seen only once. This clonotype originated in a female donor with multiple sclerosis, enrolled in a pregnancy study. The sequenced material came from peripheral blood.

The CDR3 bases are TGTGCCAGCAGCCAGTGGGGGGGATCCAACACTGAAGCTTTCTTT. Translated: CASSQWGGSNTEAFF. The chain is built from TRBV11-2 and TRBJ1-1, with D perhaps TRBD1 (5 bases). V was shortened by 5 bases and J by 2 bases, with 15 bases between the two germline ends. CDR1 is SGHAT, CDR2 FQNNGV, per germline. This CDR3 comprises 15 residues.